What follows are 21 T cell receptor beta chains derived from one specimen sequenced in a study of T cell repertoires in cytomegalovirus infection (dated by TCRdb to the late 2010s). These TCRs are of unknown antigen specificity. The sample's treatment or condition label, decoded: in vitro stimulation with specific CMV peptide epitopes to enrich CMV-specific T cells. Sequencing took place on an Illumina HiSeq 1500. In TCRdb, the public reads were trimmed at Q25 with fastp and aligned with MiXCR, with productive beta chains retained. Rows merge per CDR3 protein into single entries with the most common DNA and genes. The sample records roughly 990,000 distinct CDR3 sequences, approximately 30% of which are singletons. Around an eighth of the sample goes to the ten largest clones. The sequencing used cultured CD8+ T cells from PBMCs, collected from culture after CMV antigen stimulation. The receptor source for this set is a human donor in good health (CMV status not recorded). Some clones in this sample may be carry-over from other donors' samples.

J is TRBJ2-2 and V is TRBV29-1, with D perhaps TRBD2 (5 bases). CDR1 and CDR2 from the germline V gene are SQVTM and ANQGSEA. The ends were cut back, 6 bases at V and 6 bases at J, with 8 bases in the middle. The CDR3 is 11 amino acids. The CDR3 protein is CSVLVAGELFF. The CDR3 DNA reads TGCAGCGTACTAGTCGCCGGGGAGCTGTTTTTT.

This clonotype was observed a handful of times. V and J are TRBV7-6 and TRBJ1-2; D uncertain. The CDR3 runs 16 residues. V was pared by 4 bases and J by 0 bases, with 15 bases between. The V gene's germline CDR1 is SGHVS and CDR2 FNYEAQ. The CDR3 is CASSSLEGSANYGYTF. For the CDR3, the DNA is TGTGCCAGCAGCTCCCTCGAGGGATCTGCTAACTATGGCTACACCTTC.

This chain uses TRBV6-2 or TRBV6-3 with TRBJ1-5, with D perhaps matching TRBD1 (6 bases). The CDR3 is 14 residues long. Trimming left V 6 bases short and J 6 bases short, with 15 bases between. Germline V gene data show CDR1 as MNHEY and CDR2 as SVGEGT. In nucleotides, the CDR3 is TGTGCCAGCAGCAACTCGAACAGGGCTCAGCCCCAGCATTTT. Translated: CASSNSNRAQPQHF.

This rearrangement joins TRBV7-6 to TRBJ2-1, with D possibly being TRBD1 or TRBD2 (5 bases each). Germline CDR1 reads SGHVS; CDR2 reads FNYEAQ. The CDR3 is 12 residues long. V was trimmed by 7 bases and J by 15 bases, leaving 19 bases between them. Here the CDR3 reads CASTLEGIIGFF. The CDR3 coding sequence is TGTGCCAGCACCCTCGAGGGGATAATTGGGTTCTTC.

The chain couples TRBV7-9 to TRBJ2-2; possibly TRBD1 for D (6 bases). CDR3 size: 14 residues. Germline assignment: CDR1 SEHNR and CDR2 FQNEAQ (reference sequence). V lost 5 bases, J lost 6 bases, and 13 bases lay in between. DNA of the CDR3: TGTGCCAGCAGCACCTCACAGGGTCCCGGGGAGCTGTTTTTT. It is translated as CASSTSQGPGELFF.

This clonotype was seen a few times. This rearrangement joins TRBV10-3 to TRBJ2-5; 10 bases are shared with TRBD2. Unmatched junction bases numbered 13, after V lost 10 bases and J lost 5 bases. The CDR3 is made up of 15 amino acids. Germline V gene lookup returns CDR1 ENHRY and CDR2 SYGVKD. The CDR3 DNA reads TGTGCCACCCAAATGAGCGGGGGGGCCGGTGAGACCCAGTACTTC. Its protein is CATQMSGGAGETQYF.

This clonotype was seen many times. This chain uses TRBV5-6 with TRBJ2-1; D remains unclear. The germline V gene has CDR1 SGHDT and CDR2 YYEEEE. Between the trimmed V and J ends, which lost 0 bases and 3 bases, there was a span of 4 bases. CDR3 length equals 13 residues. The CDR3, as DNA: TGTGCCAGCAGCTTGGATGTCTACAATGAGCAGTTCTTC. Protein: CASSLDVYNEQFF.

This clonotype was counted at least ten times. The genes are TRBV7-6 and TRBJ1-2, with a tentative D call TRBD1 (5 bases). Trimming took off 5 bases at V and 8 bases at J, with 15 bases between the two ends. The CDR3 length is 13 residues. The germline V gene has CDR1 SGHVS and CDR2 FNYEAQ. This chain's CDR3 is CASSRDGQRGYTF. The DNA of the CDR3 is TGTGCCAGCAGCCGGGACGGCCAACGGGGCTACACCTTC. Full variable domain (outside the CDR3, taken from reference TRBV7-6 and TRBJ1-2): GAGVSQSPRYKVTKRGQDVALRCDPISGHVSLYWYRQALGQGPEFLTYFNYEAQQDKSGLPNDRFSAERPEGSISTLTIQRTEQRDSAMYRCASSRDGQRGYTFGSGTRLTVV.

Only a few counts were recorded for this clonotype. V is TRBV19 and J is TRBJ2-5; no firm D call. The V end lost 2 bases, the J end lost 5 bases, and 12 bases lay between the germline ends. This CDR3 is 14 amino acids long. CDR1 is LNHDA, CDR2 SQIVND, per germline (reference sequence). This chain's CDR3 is CASSILVGMETQYF. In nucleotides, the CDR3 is TGTGCCAGTAGTATACTTGTAGGGATGGAGACCCAGTACTTC.

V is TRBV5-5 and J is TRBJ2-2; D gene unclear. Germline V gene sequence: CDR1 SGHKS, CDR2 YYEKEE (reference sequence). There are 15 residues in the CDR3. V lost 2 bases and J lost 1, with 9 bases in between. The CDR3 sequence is CASSFVRVNTGELFF. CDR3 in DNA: TGTGCCAGCAGCTTTGTCCGGGTGAACACCGGGGAGCTGTTTTTT.

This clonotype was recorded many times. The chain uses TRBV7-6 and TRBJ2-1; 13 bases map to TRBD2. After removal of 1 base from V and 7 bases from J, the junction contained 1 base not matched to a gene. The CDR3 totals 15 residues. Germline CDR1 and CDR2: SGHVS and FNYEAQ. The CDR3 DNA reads TGTGCCAGCAGCTTAGTGGGACTAGCGGGGAATGAGCAGTTCTTC. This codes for CASSLVGLAGNEQFF.

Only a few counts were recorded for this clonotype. The chain's CDR3 is CASWGYTEAFF. DNA for the CDR3: TGTGCCAGCTGGGGTTACACTGAAGCTTTCTTT. The V call is TRBV6-6, the J call TRBJ1-1; D is undetermined. Germline lookup yields CDR1 MNHNY and CDR2 SVGAGI (reference sequence). The V end lost 8 bases, the J end lost 3 bases, and 7 bases lay between the germline ends. This CDR3 has 11 amino acids.

CDR3 bases: TGTGCCATCAGTGTGGGGAACCCGTACCAAGAGACCCAGTACTTC. It is translated as CAISVGNPYQETQYF. The chain has TRBV10-3 and TRBJ2-5; D is unresolved. Trimming took off 4 bases at V and 0 bases at J, with 12 bases between the two ends. This CDR3 contains 15 residues. Germline V gene data show CDR1 as ENHRY and CDR2 as SYGVKD.

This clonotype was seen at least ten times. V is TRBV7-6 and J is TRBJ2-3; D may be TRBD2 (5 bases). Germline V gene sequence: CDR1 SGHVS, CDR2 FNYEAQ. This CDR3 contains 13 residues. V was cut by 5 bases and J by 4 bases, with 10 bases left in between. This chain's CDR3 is CASSPSGADTQYF. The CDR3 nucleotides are TGTGCCAGCAGCCCTTCCGGGGCAGATACGCAGTATTTT.

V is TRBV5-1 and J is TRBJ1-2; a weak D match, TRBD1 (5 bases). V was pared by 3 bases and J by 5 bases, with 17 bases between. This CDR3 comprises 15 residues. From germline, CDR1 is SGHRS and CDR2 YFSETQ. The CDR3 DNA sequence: TGCGCCAGCAGCTACAACCCCGGGACGGCGTATGGCTACACCTTC. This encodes CASSYNPGTAYGYTF.

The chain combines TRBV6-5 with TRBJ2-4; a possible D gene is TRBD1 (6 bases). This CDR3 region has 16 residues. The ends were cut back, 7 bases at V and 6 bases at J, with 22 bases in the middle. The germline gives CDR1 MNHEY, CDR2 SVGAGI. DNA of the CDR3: TGTGCCAGCACCACGGATGGGGGCTCGGGGTTAAACATTCAGTACTTC. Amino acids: CASTTDGGSGLNIQYF.

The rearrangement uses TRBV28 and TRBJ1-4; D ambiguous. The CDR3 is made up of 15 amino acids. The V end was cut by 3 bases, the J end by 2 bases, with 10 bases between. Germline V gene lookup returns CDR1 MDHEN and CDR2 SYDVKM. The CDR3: CASSFSGETNEKLFF. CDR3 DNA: TGTGCCAGCAGTTTCTCCGGGGAGACTAATGAAAAACTGTTTTTT.

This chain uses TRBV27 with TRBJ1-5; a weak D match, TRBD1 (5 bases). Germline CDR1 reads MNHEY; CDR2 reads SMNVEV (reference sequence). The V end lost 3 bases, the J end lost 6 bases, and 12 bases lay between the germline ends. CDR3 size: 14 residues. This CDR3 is CASSFGAGGQPQHF. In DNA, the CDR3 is TGTGCCAGCAGTTTTGGGGCCGGAGGTCAGCCCCAGCATTTT.

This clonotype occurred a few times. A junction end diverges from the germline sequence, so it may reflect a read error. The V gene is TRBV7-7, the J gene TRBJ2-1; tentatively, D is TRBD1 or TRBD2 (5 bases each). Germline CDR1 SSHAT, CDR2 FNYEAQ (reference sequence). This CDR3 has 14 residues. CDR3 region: CASSLKGPEARQFF. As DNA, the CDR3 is TGTGCTAGCAGCTTAAAGGGACCAGAGGCCAGACAGTTCTTC.

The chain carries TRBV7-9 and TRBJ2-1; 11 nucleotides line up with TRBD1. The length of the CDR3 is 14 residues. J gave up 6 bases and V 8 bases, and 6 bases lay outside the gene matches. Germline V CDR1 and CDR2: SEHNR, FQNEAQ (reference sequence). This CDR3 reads CASSGDRGFNEQFF. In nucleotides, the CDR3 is TGTGCCAGCTCAGGGGACAGGGGGTTCAATGAGCAGTTCTTC.

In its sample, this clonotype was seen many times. CDR3 in DNA: TGTGCCAGCAGCTTTACGCTAGCGGGGGCCTACAATGAGCAGTTCTTC. Residues: CASSFTLAGAYNEQFF. V usage is TRBV11-1 and J usage is TRBJ2-1; 10 bases are a match to TRBD2. The CDR3 length is 16 residues. Germline V gives CDR1 SGHAT, CDR2 FQDESV (reference sequence). The trim removed 3 bases at V and 2 bases at J, leaving 4 bases unmatched.